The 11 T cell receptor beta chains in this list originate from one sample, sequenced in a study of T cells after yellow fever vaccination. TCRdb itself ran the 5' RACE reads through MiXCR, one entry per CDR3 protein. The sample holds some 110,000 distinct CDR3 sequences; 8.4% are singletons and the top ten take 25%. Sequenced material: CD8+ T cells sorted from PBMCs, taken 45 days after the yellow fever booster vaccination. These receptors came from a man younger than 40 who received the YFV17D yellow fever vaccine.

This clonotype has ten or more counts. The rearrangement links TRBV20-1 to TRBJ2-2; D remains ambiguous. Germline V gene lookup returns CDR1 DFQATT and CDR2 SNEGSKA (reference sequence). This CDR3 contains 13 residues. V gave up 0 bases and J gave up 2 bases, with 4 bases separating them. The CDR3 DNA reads TGCAGTGCTAGAGAAGGAAACACCGGGGAGCTGTTTTTT. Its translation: CSAREGNTGELFF.

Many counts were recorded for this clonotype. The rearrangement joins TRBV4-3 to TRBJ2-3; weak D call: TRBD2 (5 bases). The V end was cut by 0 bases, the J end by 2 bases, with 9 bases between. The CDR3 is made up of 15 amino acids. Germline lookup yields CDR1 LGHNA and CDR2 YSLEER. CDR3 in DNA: TGCGCCAGCAGCCAAGATCCTCTAGCCACAGATACGCAGTATTTT. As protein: CASSQDPLATDTQYF.

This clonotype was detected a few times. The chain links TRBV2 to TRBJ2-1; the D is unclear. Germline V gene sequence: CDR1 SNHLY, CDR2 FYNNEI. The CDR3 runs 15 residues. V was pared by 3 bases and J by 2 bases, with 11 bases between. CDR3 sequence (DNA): TGTGCCAGCAGTGATCCCGATAGAACCTACAATGAGCAGTTCTTC. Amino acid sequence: CASSDPDRTYNEQFF.

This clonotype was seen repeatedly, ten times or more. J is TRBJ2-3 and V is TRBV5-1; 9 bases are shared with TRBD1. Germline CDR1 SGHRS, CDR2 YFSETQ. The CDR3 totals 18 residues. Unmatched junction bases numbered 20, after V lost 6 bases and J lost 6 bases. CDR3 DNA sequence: TGCGCCAGCACCACCACCGGAGGAGGGACAGGGCCGACGGATACGCAGTATTTT. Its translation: CASTTTGGGTGPTDTQYF.

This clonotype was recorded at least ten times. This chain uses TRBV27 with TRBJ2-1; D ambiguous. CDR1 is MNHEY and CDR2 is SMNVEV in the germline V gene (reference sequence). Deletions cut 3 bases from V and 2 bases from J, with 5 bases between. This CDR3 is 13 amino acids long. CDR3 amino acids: CASSLVAYNEQFF. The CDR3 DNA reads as TGTGCCAGCAGTTTGGTCGCCTACAATGAGCAGTTCTTC.

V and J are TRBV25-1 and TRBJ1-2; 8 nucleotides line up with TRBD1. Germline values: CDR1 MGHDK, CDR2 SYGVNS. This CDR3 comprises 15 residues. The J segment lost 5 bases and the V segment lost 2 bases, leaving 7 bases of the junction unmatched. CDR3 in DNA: TGTGCCAGCAGTGAAGGGACAGGTTTTGGGTATGGCTACACCTTC. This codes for CASSEGTGFGYGYTF.

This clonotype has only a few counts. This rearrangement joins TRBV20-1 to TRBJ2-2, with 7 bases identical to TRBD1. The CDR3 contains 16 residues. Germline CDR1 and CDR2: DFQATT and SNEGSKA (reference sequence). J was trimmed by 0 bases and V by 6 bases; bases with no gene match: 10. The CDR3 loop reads CSAYGWDRSNTGELFF. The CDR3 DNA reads TGCAGTGCCTACGGTTGGGACAGATCGAACACCGGGGAGCTGTTTTTT.

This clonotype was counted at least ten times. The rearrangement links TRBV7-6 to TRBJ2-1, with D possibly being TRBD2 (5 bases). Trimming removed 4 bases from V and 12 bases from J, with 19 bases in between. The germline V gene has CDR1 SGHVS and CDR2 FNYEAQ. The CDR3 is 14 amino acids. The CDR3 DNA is TGTGCCAGCAGCTCCCTAGGCGGAAGCGGATGGCAGTTCTTC. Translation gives CASSSLGGSGWQFF.

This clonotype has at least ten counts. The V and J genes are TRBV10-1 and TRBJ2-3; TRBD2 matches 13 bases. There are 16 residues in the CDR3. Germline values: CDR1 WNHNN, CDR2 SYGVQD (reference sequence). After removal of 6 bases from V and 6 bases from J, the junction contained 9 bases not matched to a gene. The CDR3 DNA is TGCGCCAGCAGCCCGGGACTAGCGGGGAGGGACGATACGCAGTATTTT. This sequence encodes CASSPGLAGRDDTQYF.

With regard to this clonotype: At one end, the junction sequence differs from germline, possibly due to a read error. In nucleotides, the CDR3 is TGCGCCAGCAGCCAAGATAGCGGGACCAAAAACATTCATTACTTC. Protein product: CASSQDSGTKNIHYF. This rearrangement joins TRBV4-3 to TRBJ2-4; 8 nucleotides match TRBD2. Germline V gives CDR1 LGHNA, CDR2 YSLEER. The CDR3 sequence is 15 residues long.

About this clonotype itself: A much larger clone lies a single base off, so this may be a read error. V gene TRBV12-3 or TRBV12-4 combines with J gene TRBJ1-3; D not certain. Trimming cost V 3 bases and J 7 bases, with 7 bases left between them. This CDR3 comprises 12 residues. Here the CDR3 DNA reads TGTGCCAGCAGTTTTAATGGCAACACCATATATTTT. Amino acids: CASSFNGNTIYF.